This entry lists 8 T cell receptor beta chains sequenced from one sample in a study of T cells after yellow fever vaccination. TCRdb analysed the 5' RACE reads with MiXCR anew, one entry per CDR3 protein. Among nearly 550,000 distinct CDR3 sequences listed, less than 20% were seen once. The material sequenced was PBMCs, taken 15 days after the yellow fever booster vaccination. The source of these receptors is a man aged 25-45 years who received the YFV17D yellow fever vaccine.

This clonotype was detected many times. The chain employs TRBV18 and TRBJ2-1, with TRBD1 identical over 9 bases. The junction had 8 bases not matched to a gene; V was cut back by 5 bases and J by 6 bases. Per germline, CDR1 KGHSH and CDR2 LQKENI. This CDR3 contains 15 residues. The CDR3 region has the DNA TGTGCCAGCTCATCGGGACAGGGAGCAAGCAATGAGCAGTTCTTC. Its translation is CASSSGQGASNEQFF.

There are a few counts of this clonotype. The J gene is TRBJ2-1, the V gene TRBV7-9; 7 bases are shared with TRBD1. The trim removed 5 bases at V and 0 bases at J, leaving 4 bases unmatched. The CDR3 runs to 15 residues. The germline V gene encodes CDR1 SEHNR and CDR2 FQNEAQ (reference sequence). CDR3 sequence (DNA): TGTGCCAGCAGCGCAAACAGGGGCTCCTACAATGAGCAGTTCTTC. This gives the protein CASSANRGSYNEQFF.

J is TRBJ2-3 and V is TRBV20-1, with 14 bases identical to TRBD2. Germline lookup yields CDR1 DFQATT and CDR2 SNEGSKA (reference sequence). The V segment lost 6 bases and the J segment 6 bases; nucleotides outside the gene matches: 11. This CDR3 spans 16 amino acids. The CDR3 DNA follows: TGCAGTGCACAACCGGGACTAGCGGGAGTGGCGGATACGCAGTATTTT. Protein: CSAQPGLAGVADTQYF.

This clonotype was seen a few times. The CDR3 protein is CASSLAGLASEQYF. DNA for the CDR3: TGTGCCAGCAGCTTAGCAGGACTAGCTAGCGAGCAGTACTTC. The chain couples TRBV7-8 to TRBJ2-7; 8 positions agree with TRBD2. The trim removed 0 bases at V and 6 bases at J, leaving 4 bases unmatched. The CDR3 length is 14 residues. Germline CDR1 is SGHVS and CDR2 is FQNEAQ.

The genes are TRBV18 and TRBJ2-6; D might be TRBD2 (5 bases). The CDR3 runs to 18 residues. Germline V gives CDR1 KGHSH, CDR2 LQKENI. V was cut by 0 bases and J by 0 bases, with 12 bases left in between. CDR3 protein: CASSPPSAGFSGANVLTF. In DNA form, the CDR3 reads TGTGCCAGCTCACCACCGTCGGCGGGCTTCTCTGGGGCCAACGTCCTGACTTTC.

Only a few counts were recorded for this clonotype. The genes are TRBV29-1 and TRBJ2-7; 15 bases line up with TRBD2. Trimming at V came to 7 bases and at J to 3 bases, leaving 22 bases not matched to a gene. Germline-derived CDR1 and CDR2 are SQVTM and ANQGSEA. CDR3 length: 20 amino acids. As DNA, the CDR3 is TGCAGCGCCATCCTAGGGACTAGCGGGAGGCTGTTCTCTGGGTACTACGAGCAGTACTTC. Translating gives CSAILGTSGRLFSGYYEQYF.

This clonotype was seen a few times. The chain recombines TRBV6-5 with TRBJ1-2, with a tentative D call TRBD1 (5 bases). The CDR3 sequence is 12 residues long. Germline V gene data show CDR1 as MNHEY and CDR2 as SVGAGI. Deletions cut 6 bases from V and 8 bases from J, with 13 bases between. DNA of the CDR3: TGTGCCAGCAGGATCGACAGCTTCGGCTACACCTTC. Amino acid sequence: CASRIDSFGYTF.

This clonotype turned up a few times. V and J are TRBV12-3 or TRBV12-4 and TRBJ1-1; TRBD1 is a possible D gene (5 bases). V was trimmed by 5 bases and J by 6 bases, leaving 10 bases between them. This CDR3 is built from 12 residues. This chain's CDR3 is CASSGTGPEAFF. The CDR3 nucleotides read TGTGCCAGCAGTGGGACGGGGCCTGAAGCTTTCTTT.